Reported below is one T cell receptor beta chain. Germline-derived CDR1 and CDR2 are MRHNA and SNTAGT. The CDR3 consists of 13 residues. V lost 0 bases to trimming and J lost 5 bases, with 6 bases between them. Primers included in the PCR were 60 Vbeta and 13 Jbeta primers. Some clones are missing from TCRdb's copy, which holds only in-frame ones; the method was immunoSEQ multiplex PCR. The sample lists more than 150,000 clones, under 85% seen once, with about 1.6% in the top ten. This record comes from a study of cytomegalovirus exposure and HLA in healthy donors. The V call is TRBV6-4, the J call TRBJ2-3; D gene unclear. Sequencing was done on a sample of PBMCs. The sequence was collected from a man in his forties or fifties in good health and CMV-seronegative. The CDR3 spells CASSDSERDTQYF. CDR3 in DNA: TGTGCCAGCAGTGACTCAGAGCGAGATACGCAGTATTTT.